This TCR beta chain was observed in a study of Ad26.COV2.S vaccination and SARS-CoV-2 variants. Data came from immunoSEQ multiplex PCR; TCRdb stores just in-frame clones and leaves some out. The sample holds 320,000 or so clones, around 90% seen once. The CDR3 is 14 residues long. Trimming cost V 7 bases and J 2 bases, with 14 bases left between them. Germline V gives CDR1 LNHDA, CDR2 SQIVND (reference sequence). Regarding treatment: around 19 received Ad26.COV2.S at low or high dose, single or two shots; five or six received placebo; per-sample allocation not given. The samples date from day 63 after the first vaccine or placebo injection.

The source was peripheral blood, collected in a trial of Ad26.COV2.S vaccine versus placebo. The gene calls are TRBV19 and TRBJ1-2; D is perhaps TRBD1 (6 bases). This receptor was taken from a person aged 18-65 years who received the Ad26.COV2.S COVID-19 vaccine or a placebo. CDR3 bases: TGTGCCAGTAACATGCCAGGGGTCAACTATGGCTACACCTTC. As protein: CASNMPGVNYGYTF.